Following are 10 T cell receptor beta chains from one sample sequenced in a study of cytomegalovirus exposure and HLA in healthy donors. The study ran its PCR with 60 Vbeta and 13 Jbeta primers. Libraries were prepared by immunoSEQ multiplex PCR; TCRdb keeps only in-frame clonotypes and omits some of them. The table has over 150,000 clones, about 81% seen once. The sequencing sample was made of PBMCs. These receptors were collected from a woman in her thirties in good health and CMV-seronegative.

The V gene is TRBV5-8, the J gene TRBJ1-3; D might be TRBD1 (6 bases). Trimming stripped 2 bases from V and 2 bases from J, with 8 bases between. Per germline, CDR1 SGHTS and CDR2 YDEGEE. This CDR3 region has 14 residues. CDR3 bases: TGTGCCAGCAGCTTTTACAGGGCTGGAAACACCATATATTTT. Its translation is CASSFYRAGNTIYF.

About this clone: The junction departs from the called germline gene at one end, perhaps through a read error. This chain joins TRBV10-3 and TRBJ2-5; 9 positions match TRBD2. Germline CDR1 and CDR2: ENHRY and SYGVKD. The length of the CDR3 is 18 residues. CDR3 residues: CAISDVDLGREGQKTQYF. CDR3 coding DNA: TGTGCCATCAGTGACGTAGACCTAGGGCGGGAGGGCCAAAAGACCCAGTACTTC.

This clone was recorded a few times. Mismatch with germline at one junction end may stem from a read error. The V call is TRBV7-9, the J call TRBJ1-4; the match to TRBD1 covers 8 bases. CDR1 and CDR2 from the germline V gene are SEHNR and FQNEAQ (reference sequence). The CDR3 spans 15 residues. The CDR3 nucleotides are TGTTCCAGCAGCCGTAGGGACAGGTTTGGTGAAAAACTGTTTTTT. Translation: CSSSRRDRFGEKLFF. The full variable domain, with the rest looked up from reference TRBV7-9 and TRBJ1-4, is DTGVSQNPRHKITKRGQNVTFRCDPISEHNRLYWYRQTLGQGPEFLTYFQNEAQLEKSRLLSDRFSAERPKGSFSTLEIQRTEQGDSAMYLCSSSRRDRFGEKLFFGSGTQLSVL.

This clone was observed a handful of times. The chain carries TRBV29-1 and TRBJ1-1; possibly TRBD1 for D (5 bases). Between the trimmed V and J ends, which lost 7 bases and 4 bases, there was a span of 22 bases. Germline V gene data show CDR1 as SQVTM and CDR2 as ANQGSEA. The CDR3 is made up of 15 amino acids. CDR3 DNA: TGCAGCGCCGTCCCCCACAGGAATACGGGCACTGAAGCTTTCTTT. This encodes CSAVPHRNTGTEAFF.

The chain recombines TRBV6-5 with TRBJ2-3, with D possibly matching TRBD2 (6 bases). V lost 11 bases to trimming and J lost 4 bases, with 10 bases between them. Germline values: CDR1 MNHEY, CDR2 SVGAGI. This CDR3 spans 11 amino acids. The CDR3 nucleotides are TGTGCCTCAACTAGCTCAGATACGCAGTATTTT. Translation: CASTSSDTQYF.

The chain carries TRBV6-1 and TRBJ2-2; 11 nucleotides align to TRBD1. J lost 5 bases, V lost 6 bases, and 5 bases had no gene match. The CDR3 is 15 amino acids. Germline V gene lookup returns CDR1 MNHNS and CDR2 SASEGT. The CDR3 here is CASSRDRGSTGELFF. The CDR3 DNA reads TGTGCCAGCAGCCGGGACAGGGGGTCGACCGGGGAGCTGTTTTTT.

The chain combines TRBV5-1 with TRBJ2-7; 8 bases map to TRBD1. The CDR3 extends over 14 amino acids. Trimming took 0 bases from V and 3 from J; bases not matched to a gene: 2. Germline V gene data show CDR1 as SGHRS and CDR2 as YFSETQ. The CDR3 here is CASSLDRGFYEQYF. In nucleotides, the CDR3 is TGCGCCAGCAGCTTGGACAGGGGGTTCTACGAGCAGTACTTC.

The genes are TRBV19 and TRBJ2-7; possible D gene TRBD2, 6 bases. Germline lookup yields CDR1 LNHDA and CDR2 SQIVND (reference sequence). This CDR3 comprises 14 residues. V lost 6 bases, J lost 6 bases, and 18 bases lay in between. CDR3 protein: CASRFSGSVGEQYF. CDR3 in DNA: TGTGCCAGTAGGTTTTCCGGGAGCGTCGGCGAGCAGTACTTC.

The CDR3: CASIWTGGNAGELFF. The CDR3 nucleotides read TGTGCCAGCATATGGACAGGGGGCAACGCCGGGGAGCTGTTTTTT. The chain employs TRBV6-1 and TRBJ2-2; 11 bases align to TRBD1. The CDR3 is 15 residues long. Trimming cost V 7 bases and J 6 bases; bases outside gene matches: 7. From germline, CDR1 is MNHNS and CDR2 SASEGT.

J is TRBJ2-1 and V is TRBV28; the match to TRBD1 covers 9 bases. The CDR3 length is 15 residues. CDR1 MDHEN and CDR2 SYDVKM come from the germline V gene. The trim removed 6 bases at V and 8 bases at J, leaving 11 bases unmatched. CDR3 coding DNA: TGTGCCAGCAGCCGTGGGACAGGGCCTTTGCATGAGCAGTTCTTC. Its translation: CASSRGTGPLHEQFF.